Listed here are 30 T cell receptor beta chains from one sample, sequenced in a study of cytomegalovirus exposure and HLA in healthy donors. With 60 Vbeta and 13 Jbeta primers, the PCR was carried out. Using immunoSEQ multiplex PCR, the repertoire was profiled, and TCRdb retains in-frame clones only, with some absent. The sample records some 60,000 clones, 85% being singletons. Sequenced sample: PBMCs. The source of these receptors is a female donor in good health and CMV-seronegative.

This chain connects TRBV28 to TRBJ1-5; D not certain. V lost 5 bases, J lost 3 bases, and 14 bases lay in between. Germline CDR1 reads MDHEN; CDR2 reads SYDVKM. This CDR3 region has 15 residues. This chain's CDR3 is CASSRTPQPNQPQHF. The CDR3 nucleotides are TGTGCCAGCAGTCGTACCCCACAGCCCAATCAGCCCCAGCATTTT.

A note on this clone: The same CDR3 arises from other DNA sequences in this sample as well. The CDR3 nucleotides read TGTGCCAGCAGCCAAGTGGAGGGGGCCCGTGGTGCCTTCTTT. It is translated as CASSQVEGARGAFF. This rearrangement joins TRBV14 to TRBJ1-1; 7 nucleotides agree with TRBD1. V lost 1 base and J lost 14; bases outside the gene matches: 13. The CDR3 consists of 14 residues. The V gene's germline CDR1 is SGHDN and CDR2 FVKESK.

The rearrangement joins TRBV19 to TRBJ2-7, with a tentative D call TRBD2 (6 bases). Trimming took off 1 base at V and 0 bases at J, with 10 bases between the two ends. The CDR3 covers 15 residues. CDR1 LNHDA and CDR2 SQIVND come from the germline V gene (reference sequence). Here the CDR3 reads CASSIGTTSSYEQYF. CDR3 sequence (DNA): TGTGCCAGTAGTATAGGGACTACCAGCTCCTACGAGCAGTACTTC.

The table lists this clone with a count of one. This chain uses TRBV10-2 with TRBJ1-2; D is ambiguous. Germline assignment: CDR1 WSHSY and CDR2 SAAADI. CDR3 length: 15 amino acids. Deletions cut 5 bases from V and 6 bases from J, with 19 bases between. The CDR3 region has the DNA TGCGCCAGCAGTCTCGCCTCCGGGGTACTTAATGGCTACACCTTC. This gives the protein CASSLASGVLNGYTF.

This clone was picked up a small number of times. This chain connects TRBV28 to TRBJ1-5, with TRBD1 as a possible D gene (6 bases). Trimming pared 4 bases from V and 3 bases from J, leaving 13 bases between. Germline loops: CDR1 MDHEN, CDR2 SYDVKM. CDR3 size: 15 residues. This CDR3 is CASSYGGAFNQPQHF. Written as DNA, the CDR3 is TGTGCCAGCAGTTATGGGGGCGCCTTCAATCAGCCCCAGCATTTT.

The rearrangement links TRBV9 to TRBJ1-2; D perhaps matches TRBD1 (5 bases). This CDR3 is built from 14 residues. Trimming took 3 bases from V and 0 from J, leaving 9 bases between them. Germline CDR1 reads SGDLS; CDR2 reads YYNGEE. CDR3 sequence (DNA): TGTGCCAGCAGCGAAACAGGTGCTAACTATGGCTACACCTTC. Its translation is CASSETGANYGYTF.

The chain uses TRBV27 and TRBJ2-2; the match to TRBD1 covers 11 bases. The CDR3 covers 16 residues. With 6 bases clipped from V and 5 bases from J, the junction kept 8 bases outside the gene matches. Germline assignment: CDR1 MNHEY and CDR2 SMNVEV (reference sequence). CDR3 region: CASRPLDRGLTGELFF. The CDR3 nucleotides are TGTGCCAGCAGACCGCTGGACAGGGGGCTTACCGGGGAGCTGTTTTTT.

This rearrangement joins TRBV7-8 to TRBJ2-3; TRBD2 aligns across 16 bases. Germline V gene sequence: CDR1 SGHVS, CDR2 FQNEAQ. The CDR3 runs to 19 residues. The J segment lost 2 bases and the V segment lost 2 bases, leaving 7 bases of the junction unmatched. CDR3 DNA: TGTGCCAGCAGCTTACCGGGACTAGCGGGAGGGGGCCTCACAGATACGCAGTATTTT. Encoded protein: CASSLPGLAGGGLTDTQYF.

The CDR3 sequence: CASSFRLAGNEQFF. The CDR3 DNA reads TGTGCCAGCAGCTTCAGGCTTGCGGGCAATGAGCAGTTCTTC. The chain is built from TRBV7-6 and TRBJ2-1, with a weak D call TRBD2 (5 bases). Germline-derived CDR1 and CDR2 are SGHVS and FNYEAQ. This CDR3 is built from 14 residues. The V gene lost 3 bases and the J gene lost 6 bases, with 12 bases spanning the gap.

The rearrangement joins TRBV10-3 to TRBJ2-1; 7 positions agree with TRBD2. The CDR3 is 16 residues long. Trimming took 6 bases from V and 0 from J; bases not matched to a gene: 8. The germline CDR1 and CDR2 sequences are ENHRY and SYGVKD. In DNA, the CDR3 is TGTGCCATCAGCCACGGGGGGACCAGCTCCTACAATGAGCAGTTCTTC. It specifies CAISHGGTSSYNEQFF.

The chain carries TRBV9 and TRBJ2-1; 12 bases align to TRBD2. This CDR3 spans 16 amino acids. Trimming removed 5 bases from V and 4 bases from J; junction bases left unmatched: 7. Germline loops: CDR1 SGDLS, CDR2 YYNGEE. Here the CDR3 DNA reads TGTGCCAGCAGTTTAACCGGGACTAGCGGGTACAATGAGCAGTTCTTC. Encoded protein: CASSLTGTSGYNEQFF.

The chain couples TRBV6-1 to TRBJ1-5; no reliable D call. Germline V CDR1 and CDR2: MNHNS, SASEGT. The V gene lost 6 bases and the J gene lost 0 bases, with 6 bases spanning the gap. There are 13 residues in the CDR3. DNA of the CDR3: TGTGCCAGCAGCCCAAATAGCAATCAGCCCCAGCATTTT. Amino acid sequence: CASSPNSNQPQHF.

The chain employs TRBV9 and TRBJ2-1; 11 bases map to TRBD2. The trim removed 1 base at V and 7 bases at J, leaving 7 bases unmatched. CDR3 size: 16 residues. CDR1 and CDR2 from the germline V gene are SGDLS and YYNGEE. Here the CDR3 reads CASSVWGSGGGNEQFF. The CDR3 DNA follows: TGTGCCAGCAGCGTATGGGGTAGCGGGGGGGGTAATGAGCAGTTCTTC.

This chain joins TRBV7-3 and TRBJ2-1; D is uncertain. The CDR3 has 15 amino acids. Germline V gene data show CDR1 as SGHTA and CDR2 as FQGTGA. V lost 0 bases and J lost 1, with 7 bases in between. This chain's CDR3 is CASSLTQESYNEQFF. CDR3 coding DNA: TGTGCCAGCAGCTTAACCCAGGAATCCTACAATGAGCAGTTCTTC.

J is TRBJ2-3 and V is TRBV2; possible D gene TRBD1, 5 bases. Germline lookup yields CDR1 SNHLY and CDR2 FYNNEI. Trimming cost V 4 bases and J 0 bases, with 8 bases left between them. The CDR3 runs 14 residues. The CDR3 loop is CASSVGASTDTQYF. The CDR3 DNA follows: TGTGCCAGCAGTGTAGGGGCTAGCACAGATACGCAGTATTTT.

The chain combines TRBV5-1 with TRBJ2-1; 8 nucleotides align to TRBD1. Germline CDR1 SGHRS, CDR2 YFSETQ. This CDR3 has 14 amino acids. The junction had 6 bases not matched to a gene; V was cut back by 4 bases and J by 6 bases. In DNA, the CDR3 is TGCGCCAGCAGCGCAAATACAGGGGGCAATGAGCAGTTCTTC. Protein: CASSANTGGNEQFF.

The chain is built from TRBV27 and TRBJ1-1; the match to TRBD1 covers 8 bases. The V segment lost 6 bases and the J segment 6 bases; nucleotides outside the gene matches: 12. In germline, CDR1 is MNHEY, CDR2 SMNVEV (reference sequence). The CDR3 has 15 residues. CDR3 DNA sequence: TGTGCCAGCAGAGGCTTCGACAGGGGAACGGCTGAAGCTTTCTTT. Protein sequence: CASRGFDRGTAEAFF.

The CDR3: CASSMYRAGGQEQYF. The CDR3 nucleotides are TGTGCCAGTAGTATGTATCGGGCGGGGGGTCAAGAGCAGTACTTC. The chain links TRBV19 to TRBJ2-7; TRBD2 matches 8 bases. Germline loops: CDR1 LNHDA, CDR2 SQIVND (reference sequence). The CDR3 runs to 15 residues. With V trimmed by 3 bases and J by 7 bases, 11 bases remained unmatched.

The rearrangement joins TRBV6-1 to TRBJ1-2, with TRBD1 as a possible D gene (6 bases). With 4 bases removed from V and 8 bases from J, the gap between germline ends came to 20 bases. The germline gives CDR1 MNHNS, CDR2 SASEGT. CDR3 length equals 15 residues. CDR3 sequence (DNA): TGTGCCAGCAGTGCCGGGGACACGACGCTGGGAGGCTACACCTTC. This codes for CASSAGDTTLGGYTF.

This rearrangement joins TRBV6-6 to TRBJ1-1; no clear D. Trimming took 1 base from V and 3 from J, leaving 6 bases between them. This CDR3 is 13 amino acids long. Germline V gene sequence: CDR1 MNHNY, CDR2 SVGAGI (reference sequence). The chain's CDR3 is CASSYYRHTEAFF. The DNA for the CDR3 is TGTGCCAGCAGTTACTACAGACACACTGAAGCTTTCTTT.

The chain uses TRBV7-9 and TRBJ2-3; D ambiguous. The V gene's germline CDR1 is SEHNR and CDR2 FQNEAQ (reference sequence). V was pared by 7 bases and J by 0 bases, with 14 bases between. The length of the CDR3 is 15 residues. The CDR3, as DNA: TGTGCCAGCACCCAGATCCCTTCTAGCACAGATACGCAGTATTTT. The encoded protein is CASTQIPSSTDTQYF.

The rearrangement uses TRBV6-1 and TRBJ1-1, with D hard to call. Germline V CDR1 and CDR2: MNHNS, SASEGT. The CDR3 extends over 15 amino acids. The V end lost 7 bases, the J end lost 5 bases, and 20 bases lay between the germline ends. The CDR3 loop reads CASTMSRGQGTEAFF. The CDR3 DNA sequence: TGTGCCAGCACCATGTCGAGAGGGCAAGGAACTGAAGCTTTCTTT.

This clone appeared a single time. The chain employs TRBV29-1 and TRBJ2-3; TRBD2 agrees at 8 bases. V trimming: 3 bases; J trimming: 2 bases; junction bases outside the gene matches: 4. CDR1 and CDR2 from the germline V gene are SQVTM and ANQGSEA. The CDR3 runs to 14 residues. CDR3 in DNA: TGCAGCGTTGATCTTAGCGGGGCCACAGATACGCAGTATTTT. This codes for CSVDLSGATDTQYF.

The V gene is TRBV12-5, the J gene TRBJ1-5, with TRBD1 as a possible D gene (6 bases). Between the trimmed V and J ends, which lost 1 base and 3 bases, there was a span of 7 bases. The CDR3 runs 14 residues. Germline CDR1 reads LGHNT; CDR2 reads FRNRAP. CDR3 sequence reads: CASGLGTVNQPQHF. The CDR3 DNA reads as TGTGCTAGTGGTTTGGGGACAGTCAATCAGCCCCAGCATTTT.

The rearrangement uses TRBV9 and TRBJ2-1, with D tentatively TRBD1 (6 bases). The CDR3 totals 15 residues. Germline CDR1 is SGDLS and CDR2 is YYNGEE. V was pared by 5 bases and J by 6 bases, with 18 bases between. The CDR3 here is CASSQGTALGNEQFF. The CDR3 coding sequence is TGTGCCAGCAGTCAGGGGACGGCTCTTGGCAATGAGCAGTTCTTC.

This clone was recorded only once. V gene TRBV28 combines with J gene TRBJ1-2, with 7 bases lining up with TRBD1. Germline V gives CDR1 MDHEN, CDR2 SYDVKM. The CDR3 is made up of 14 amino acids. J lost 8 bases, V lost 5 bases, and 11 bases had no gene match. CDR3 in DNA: TGTGCCAGCAGTCCGCCGGAGGGGGCGAGCGGCTACACCTTC. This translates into CASSPPEGASGYTF.

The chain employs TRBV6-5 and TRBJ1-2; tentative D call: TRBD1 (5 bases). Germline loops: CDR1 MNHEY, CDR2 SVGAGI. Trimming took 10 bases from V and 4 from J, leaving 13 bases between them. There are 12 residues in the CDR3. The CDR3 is CATTRRGYGYTF. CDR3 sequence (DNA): TGTGCCACGACGCGGAGGGGCTATGGCTACACCTTC.

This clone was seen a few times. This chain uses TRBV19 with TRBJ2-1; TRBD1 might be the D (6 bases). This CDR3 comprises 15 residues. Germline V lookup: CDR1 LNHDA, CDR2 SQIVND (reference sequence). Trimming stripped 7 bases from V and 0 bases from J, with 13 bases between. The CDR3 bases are TGTGCCAGTAACCCAGGACAGCGCTCCTACAATGAGCAGTTCTTC. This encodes CASNPGQRSYNEQFF.

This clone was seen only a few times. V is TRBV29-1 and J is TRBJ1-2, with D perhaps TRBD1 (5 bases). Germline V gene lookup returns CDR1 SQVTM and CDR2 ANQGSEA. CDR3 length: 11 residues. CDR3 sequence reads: CIGGDNYGYTF. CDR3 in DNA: TGCATCGGAGGGGATAACTATGGCTACACCTTC.

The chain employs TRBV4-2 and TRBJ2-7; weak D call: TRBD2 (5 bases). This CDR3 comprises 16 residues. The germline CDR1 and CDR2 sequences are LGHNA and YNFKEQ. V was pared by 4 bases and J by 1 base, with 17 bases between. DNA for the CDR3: TGTGCCAGCAGCCCTTGGGCGGAGGAAAAGTCCTACGAGCAGTACTTC. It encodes CASSPWAEEKSYEQYF.